This T cell receptor (beta chain) was sequenced for a study of T cell responses to AZD1222 COVID-19 vaccine. Study results and caveats: Just a handful of AZD1222 recipients were seropositive at baseline.

To note about this clone: Its antigen is not identified.

V lost 4 bases, J lost 3 bases, and 3 bases stayed unmatched. The CDR3 runs 14 residues. In germline, CDR1 is SGDLS, CDR2 YYNGEE. Clones were read by immunoSEQ multiplex PCR, and TCRdb kept only the in-frame ones, dropping some. The profile covers 100,000 to 150,000 clones, with 70% to 90% appearing a single time and 9% to 9.5% taken by the ten largest. This clonotype originated in an adult in good health. The sample was peripheral blood, taken on day 0 of AZD1222 vaccination. This chain connects TRBV9 to TRBJ2-7; 11 bases align to TRBD1. As DNA, the CDR3 is TGTGCCAGCAGCACGGGACAGGGGGTCTACGAGCAGTACTTC. This translates into CASSTGQGVYEQYF.